Below, 17 T cell receptor beta chains from the same sample are listed, as sequenced in a study of identical twins. MiXCR, applied by TCRdb to the 5' RACE reads, yields one record per CDR3 protein. The table records about 490,000 distinct CDR3 sequences, roughly 15% of them present only once. These same records also appear under a second study, on yellow fever vaccine responses in identical twins.

The specimen was CD4+ T cells sorted from blood. Source of these receptors: a woman under 30 in good health.

There are a few counts of this clonotype. CDR3 DNA: TGTGCCATTAACGGGGAAACCTACGAGCAGTACTTC. This encodes CAINGETYEQYF. The chain joins TRBV10-3 to TRBJ2-7; D perhaps matches TRBD2 (5 bases). Germline values: CDR1 ENHRY, CDR2 SYGVKD. Trimming left V 9 bases short and J 2 bases short, with 11 bases between. The CDR3 is 12 residues long.

This clonotype has just a few counts. The chain recombines TRBV5-1 with TRBJ1-1, with D uncertain. Looked up from germline, CDR1 is SGHRS and CDR2 is YFSETQ. Trimming cost V 7 bases and J 3 bases, with 13 bases left between them. The CDR3 consists of 13 residues. The CDR3 nucleotides are TGCGCCAGCGGTCCCCGGGAAGACACTGAAGCTTTCTTT. This gives the protein CASGPREDTEAFF.

The CDR3 sequence is CASSLGQVTNEQFF. CDR3 nucleotide sequence: TGTGCCAGCAGTTTAGGACAGGTAACCAATGAGCAGTTCTTC. This chain joins TRBV28 and TRBJ2-1; 7 bases agree with TRBD1. Germline V gene data show CDR1 as MDHEN and CDR2 as SYDVKM. The CDR3 length is 14 residues. The junction had 4 bases not matched to a gene; V was cut back by 2 bases and J by 6 bases.

V and J are TRBV24-1 and TRBJ2-5; 9 bases are a match to TRBD2. This CDR3 has 16 residues. The V segment lost 1 base and the J segment 4 bases; nucleotides outside the gene matches: 6. Germline V CDR1 and CDR2: KGHDR, SFDVKD. CDR3 sequence reads: CATSDLAGTSRETQYF. The CDR3 DNA sequence: TGTGCCACCAGTGATTTAGCCGGGACTAGCAGAGAGACCCAGTACTTC.

This clonotype was recorded once. The rearrangement links TRBV2 to TRBJ2-1, with 10 bases aligning to TRBD2. The V segment lost 7 bases and the J segment 0 bases; nucleotides outside the gene matches: 9. This CDR3 spans 17 amino acids. The germline V gene encodes CDR1 SNHLY and CDR2 FYNNEI. The CDR3 region is CASIPSGRGSSYNEQFF. In DNA form, the CDR3 reads TGTGCCAGCATTCCTAGCGGGAGAGGGAGCTCCTACAATGAGCAGTTCTTC.

This clonotype was recorded many times. The rearrangement joins TRBV12-3 or TRBV12-4 to TRBJ1-1; the match to TRBD1 covers 12 bases. After removal of 6 bases from V and 7 bases from J, the junction contained 9 bases not matched to a gene. The CDR3 length is 15 residues. CDR3 region: CASSYRGQGAGEAFF. The CDR3 nucleotides read TGTGCCAGCAGCTACCGGGGACAGGGGGCGGGTGAAGCTTTCTTT.

This clonotype was detected many times. This chain connects TRBV18 to TRBJ2-3, with 7 bases fitting TRBD1. The length of the CDR3 is 15 residues. The V and J ends lost 6 bases and 3 bases, in that order; junction bases with no gene match: 9. Per the germline V gene, CDR1 is KGHSH and CDR2 is LQKENI. The CDR3 DNA reads TGTGCCAGCTCGCCCAGACAGGGTTTGACAGATACGCAGTATTTT. It codes for CASSPRQGLTDTQYF.

Note on this clonotype: Sequence at one end of the junction differs from germline and may be a read error. The chain uses TRBV12-3 or TRBV12-4 and TRBJ1-2; TRBD1 is a possible D gene (6 bases). This CDR3 spans 17 amino acids. The CDR3 loop reads CAISLVMRWRGHRGYTF. CDR3 DNA sequence: TGTGCCATCAGTTTAGTTATGCGGTGGAGGGGACATCGTGGCTACACCTTC.

The chain is built from TRBV5-5 and TRBJ2-5; 7 bases line up with TRBD2. Germline V gives CDR1 SGHKS, CDR2 YYEKEE (reference sequence). With V trimmed by 1 base and J by 5 bases, 8 bases remained unmatched. CDR3 length: 15 residues. The CDR3 sequence: CASSLRSGGLETQYF. The CDR3 bases are TGTGCCAGCAGCTTGCGATCGGGAGGTTTGGAGACCCAGTACTTC.

This sequence joins TRBV7-6 and TRBJ2-3; 15 nucleotides agree with TRBD2. The CDR3 loop spans 16 amino acids. J gave up 4 bases and V 6 bases, and 5 bases lay outside the gene matches. Germline values: CDR1 SGHVS, CDR2 FNYEAQ. CDR3 sequence: CASSSGTSGGPDTQYF. CDR3 sequence (DNA): TGTGCCAGCAGTTCCGGGACTAGCGGGGGGCCAGATACGCAGTATTTT.

This clonotype was detected a few times. This CDR3 reads CASSQWPLRAYEQYF. The CDR3 nucleotides are TGTGCCAGCAGCCAATGGCCTTTACGGGCCTACGAGCAGTACTTC. The chain links TRBV7-2 to TRBJ2-7, with no clear D. The V gene lost 5 bases and the J gene lost 2 bases, with 16 bases spanning the gap. Germline V lookup: CDR1 SGHTA, CDR2 FQGNSA. The CDR3 contains 15 residues.

The chain employs TRBV20-1 and TRBJ1-4; no clear D. The CDR3 spans 14 residues. Trimming took off 4 bases at V and 8 bases at J, with 17 bases between the two ends. The germline gives CDR1 DFQATT, CDR2 SNEGSKA (reference sequence). CDR3 sequence (DNA): TGCAGTGCTAAATCTGGAGAGGGTCTGGAAAAACTGTTTTTT. This translates into CSAKSGEGLEKLFF.

J is TRBJ2-7 and V is TRBV20-1, with a possible D match to TRBD1 (5 bases). The germline V and J ends were trimmed by 5 bases and 0 bases, with 14 bases remaining between them. CDR1 DFQATT and CDR2 SNEGSKA come from the germline V gene (reference sequence). This CDR3 comprises 14 residues. For the CDR3, the DNA is TGCAGTGCTGAACAGACAGCCTTCTCCTACGAGCAGTACTTC. This codes for CSAEQTAFSYEQYF.

The chain is built from TRBV20-1 and TRBJ2-7; perhaps TRBD2 as D (6 bases). Germline V lookup: CDR1 DFQATT, CDR2 SNEGSKA (reference sequence). V was shortened by 6 bases and J by 1 base, with 16 bases between the two germline ends. This CDR3 region has 14 residues. As DNA, the CDR3 is TGCAGTGCCAAGAGGGCTAGCGTTTCCTACGAGCAGTACTTC. Its protein product is CSAKRASVSYEQYF.

Only a few counts were recorded for this clonotype. The chain employs TRBV7-9 and TRBJ1-2; possibly TRBD1 for D (6 bases). The germline V gene encodes CDR1 SEHNR and CDR2 FQNEAQ (reference sequence). The CDR3 consists of 14 residues. The V end was cut by 5 bases, the J end by 3 bases, with 13 bases between. CDR3 DNA sequence: TGTGCCAGCAGCGACCGCGGGACACACTATGGCTACACCTTC. Translating it yields CASSDRGTHYGYTF.

The J gene is TRBJ2-1, the V gene TRBV28, with D possibly being TRBD2 (5 bases). CDR1 and CDR2 from the germline V gene are MDHEN and SYDVKM. The germline V and J ends were trimmed by 8 bases and 5 bases, with 10 bases remaining between them. This CDR3 is 12 amino acids long. The CDR3 DNA is TGTGCCAGCTCGGAGGATGACAATGAGCAGTTCTTC. Translation gives CASSEDDNEQFF. The full variable domain, with the rest looked up from reference TRBV28 and TRBJ2-1, is DVKVTQSSRYLVKRTGEKVFLECVQDMDHENMFWYRQDPGLGLRLIYFSYDVKMKEKGDIPEGYSVSREKKERFSLILESASTNQTSMYLCASSEDDNEQFFGPGTRLTVL.

V is TRBV25-1 and J is TRBJ2-1; D unclear. Trimming removed 5 bases from V and 7 bases from J, with 12 bases in between. The CDR3 length is 13 residues. Germline lookup yields CDR1 MGHDK and CDR2 SYGVNS. The CDR3 DNA reads TGTGCCAGCAGTATAGGAAACGGAAATGAGCAGTTCTTC. The encoded protein is CASSIGNGNEQFF.